This TCR beta chain was profiled in a study of early T cells in non-severe SARS-CoV-2 infection. Study-level background: The study sequenced bulk RNA from unsorted whole blood, with chains unpaired.

The library protocol tagged individual cDNA molecules with unique molecular identifiers. TCRdb called the 5' RACE reads again in MiXCR, with one record for every CDR3 protein. The sample holds 50,000 to 65,000 distinct CDR3 sequences; around 10% are singletons and the top ten take roughly 18%. Findings of the study overall: Missing private and CD4 specificities, VDJdb matching favored anti-spike CD8 responses.

Concerning this clonotype itself: Its target is not known.

This CDR3 comprises 13 residues. Germline V gene data show CDR1 as DFQATT and CDR2 as SNEGSKA (reference sequence). The V segment lost 6 bases and the J segment 10 bases; nucleotides outside the gene matches: 12. The rearrangement joins TRBV20-1 to TRBJ2-7, with 10 bases identical to TRBD2. The sequenced sample consisted of whole blood. The sequence derives from an adult who was a healthcare worker with PCR-confirmed SARS-CoV-2 infection or an uninfected control (not recorded which). CDR3 bases: TGCAGTGCCCCGGGACTAGCGACGGGGGATCAGTACTTC. This gives the protein CSAPGLATGDQYF.